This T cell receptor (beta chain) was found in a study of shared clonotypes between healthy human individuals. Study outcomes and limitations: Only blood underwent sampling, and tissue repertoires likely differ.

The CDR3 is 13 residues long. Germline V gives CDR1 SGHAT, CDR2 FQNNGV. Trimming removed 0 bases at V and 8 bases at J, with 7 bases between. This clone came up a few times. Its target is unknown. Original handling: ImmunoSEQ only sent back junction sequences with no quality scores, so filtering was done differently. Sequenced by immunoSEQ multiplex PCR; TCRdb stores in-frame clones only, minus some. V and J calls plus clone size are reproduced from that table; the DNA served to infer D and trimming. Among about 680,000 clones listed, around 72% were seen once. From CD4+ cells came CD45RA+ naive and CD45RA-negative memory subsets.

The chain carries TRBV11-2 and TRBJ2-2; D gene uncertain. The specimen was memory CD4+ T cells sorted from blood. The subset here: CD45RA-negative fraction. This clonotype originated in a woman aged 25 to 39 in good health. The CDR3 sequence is CASSLDWTGELFF. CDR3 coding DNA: TGTGCCAGCAGCTTAGATTGGACGGGGGAGCTGTTTTTT.